This is a list of T cell receptor beta chains from one sample in a study of blood T cell repertoires in COVID-19. TCRdb's copy holds only in-frame clones and misses some; the assay was immunoSEQ multiplex PCR. The data hold about 400,000 clones, with 85% to 90% observed a single time. Sequenced: PBMCs or T cells enriched from blood (not recorded which). The receptors originated from a young woman who had recovered from COVID-19. CDR3s include the opening cysteine and the closing phenylalanine or tryptophan. The D gene is left open where the match is weak. Some rows mark clone size as missing; the rest say once, few, many or name a class of expanded clone.

clone_size	v_call	j_call	d_call	cdr3_nt	cdr3_aa
.	TRBV30	TRBJ1-6	.	TGTGCCTGGAGTGGCGGGGAAGGACCCAATTCACCCCTCCACTTT	CAWSGGEGPNSPLHF
.	TRBV7-9	TRBJ1-1	.	TGTGCCAGCAGCTTACTCGGACAGATGAACACTGAAGCTTTCTTT	CASSLLGQMNTEAFF
.	TRBV7-8	TRBJ2-7	TRBD2	TGTGCCAGCAGCTCAGGCGGGAGGGTCTACGAGCAGTACTTC	CASSSGGRVYEQYF
.	TRBV5-1	TRBJ1-1	.	TGCGCCAGCAGCCCCGGGGGTCGGTTGGTGGATCCTGAAGCTTTCTTT	CASSPGGRLVDPEAFF
.	TRBV19	TRBJ1-2	.	TGTGCCAGTAGTATTCGGGCAGGGGCGAACTATGGCTACACCTTC	CASSIRAGANYGYTF
.	TRBV5-1	TRBJ1-6	.	TGCGCCAGCAGGGGAGGAACAGAGTTTTCCCCTCATTCACCCCTCCACTTT	CASRGGTEFSPHSPLHF
.	TRBV19	TRBJ1-1	.	TGTGCCAGTAGTATACCAGGTAGGAACACTGAAGCTTTCTTT	CASSIPGRNTEAFF
.	TRBV4-2	TRBJ2-3	TRBD2	TGTGCCAGCAGCCAAGTGAAACTAGCGAGCCCAGATACGCAGTATTTT	CASSQVKLASPDTQYF
.	TRBV11-1	TRBJ1-4	.	TGTGCCAGCAGCTTAGCAGCGGATGAAAAACTGTTTTTT	CASSLAADEKLFF
few	TRBV10-2	TRBJ2-7	TRBD1	TGCGCCAGCAGTGAGAACAGGGGGTCATACGAGCAGTACTTC	CASSENRGSYEQYF
.	TRBV5-4	TRBJ2-3	.	TGTGCCAGCAGCTTGGACCCAGCGACTAGCACAGATACGCAGTATTTT	CASSLDPATSTDTQYF
.	TRBV27	TRBJ1-5	.	TGTGCCAGCAGTCCCGGGACACCTAATCAGCCCCAGCATTTT	CASSPGTPNQPQHF
.	TRBV2	TRBJ2-3	TRBD2	TGTGCCAGAGGGACTAGCGGGAGTAGGACAGATACGCAGTATTTT	CARGTSGSRTDTQYF
.	TRBV3-1/TRBV3-2	TRBJ1-1	.	TGTGCCAGCAGCCAAGGGACAGACAGTGAAGCTTTCTTT	CASSQGTDSEAFF
once	TRBV30	TRBJ2-7	TRBD1	TGTGCCTGGACGCGGACGACAGGGTTGATAGGATACGAGCAGTACTTC	CAWTRTTGLIGYEQYF
.	TRBV10-1	TRBJ1-1	TRBD1	TGCGCCAGCAGTGACGGGACAGGCGTTTCGAACACTGAAGCTTTCTTT	CASSDGTGVSNTEAFF
.	TRBV4-3	TRBJ1-2	.	TGCGCCAGCAGCCAAGCGGTTACTAACTATGGCTACACCTTC	CASSQAVTNYGYTF
.	TRBV7-9	TRBJ1-2	.	TGTGCCAGCAGCCCTGATGGACAGCCGTTCTATGGCTACACCTTC	CASSPDGQPFYGYTF
.	TRBV18	TRBJ1-5	.	TGTGCCAGCTCACCGGGCAACAGGCAGCCCCAGCATTTT	CASSPGNRQPQHF
.	TRBV28	TRBJ2-7	TRBD2	TGTGCCAGCAGTCTAGCGGGAGATTACTACGAGCAGTACTTC	CASSLAGDYYEQYF
.	TRBV19	TRBJ1-2	.	TGTGCCAGTAGTATAGCAGGGCTTCGGTATGGCTACACCTTC	CASSIAGLRYGYTF
.	TRBV6-5	TRBJ2-3	.	TGTGCCAGCAGTTGGGACACAGGCACAGATACGCAGTATTTT	CASSWDTGTDTQYF
.	TRBV12-3/TRBV12-4	TRBJ2-7	TRBD1	TGTGCCAGCAGCCCGGGACAGCTGGAGCAGTACTTC	CASSPGQLEQYF
.	TRBV2	TRBJ2-6	TRBD2	TGTGCCAGCGGGGGGGACCGCTCTGGGGCCAACGTCCTGACTTTC	CASGGDRSGANVLTF
.	TRBV11-2	TRBJ2-5	.	TGTGCCAGCAGCGAGAGGGACTTACAAGAGACCCAGTACTTC	CASSERDLQETQYF
once	TRBV30	TRBJ2-7	.	TGTGCCTGGGGGGAGAAGACAGGGAGGACCTACGAGCAGTACTTC	CAWGEKTGRTYEQYF
.	TRBV7-8	TRBJ1-6	TRBD1	TGTGCCAGCAGCTTAGCCGCAGGGGGCGCGAATAATTCACCCCTCCACTTT	CASSLAAGGANNSPLHF
.	TRBV18	TRBJ2-7	.	TGTGCCAGCTCAGATCGGGACGAGCAGTACTTC	CASSDRDEQYF
.	TRBV27	TRBJ2-7	TRBD2	TGTGCCAGCAGTTTTACACTAGCGGGAAGCGAGCAGTACTTC	CASSFTLAGSEQYF
.	TRBV5-1	TRBJ2-7	TRBD1	TGCGCCAGCAGCCCTAACCCCGGGACAGACTCCTACGAGCAGTACTTC	CASSPNPGTDSYEQYF
.	TRBV6-2/TRBV6-3	TRBJ1-4	.	TGTGCCAGCAGCCAACGGAGTTTGAGGGAAAAACTGTTTTTT	CASSQRSLREKLFF
.	TRBV19	TRBJ2-7	TRBD1	TGTGCCAGTAGTATAGGGCTGGGACAGTACCGCGAGCAGTACTTC	CASSIGLGQYREQYF
.	TRBV19	TRBJ2-1	.	TGTGCCAGTAAGGGGCAATCCAATGAGCAGTTCTTC	CASKGQSNEQFF
.	TRBV24-1	TRBJ2-2	TRBD1	TGTGCCACCAGTGATAGAAGAGGACAGGGGGCTTCAGCCGGGGAGCTGTTTTTT	CATSDRRGQGASAGELFF
.	TRBV7-2	TRBJ2-3	TRBD2	TGTGCCAGCAGCCGGGGGGGCTATACGCAGTATTTT	CASSRGGYTQYF
.	TRBV5-1	TRBJ1-6	.	TGCGCCAGCAGCTGGGGGGGGGCCGAGTCGAATTCACCCCTCCACTTT	CASSWGGAESNSPLHF
.	TRBV3-1/TRBV3-2	TRBJ1-1	TRBD1	TGTGCCAGCAGCCAAGGAACCGGGACAGCGAACACTGAAGCTTTCTTT	CASSQGTGTANTEAFF
.	TRBV20-1	TRBJ1-1	.	TGCAAAGCAGGGGTGAACACTGAAGCTTTCTTT	CKAGVNTEAFF
.	TRBV2	TRBJ1-6	TRBD1	TGTGCCAGCAGCGGGGACAGGACCTTCATTAGCTCCTATAATTCACCCCTCCACTTT	CASSGDRTFISSYNSPLHF
many	TRBV9	TRBJ1-6	.	TGTGCCAGCAGCCCCAGGGGAAGAGATTCACCCCTCCACTTT	CASSPRGRDSPLHF
.	TRBV7-2	TRBJ2-2	TRBD2	TGTGCCAGCAGCTACTTAAGCGGGGACACCGGGGAGCTGTTTTTT	CASSYLSGDTGELFF
.	TRBV30	TRBJ1-1	TRBD1	TGTGCCTGGAGCGAAGGGGGCATGTCTGAAGCTTTCTTT	CAWSEGGMSEAFF
.	TRBV5-1	TRBJ1-6	.	TGCGCCAGCAGCCTTATGTATAATTCACCCCTCCACTTT	CASSLMYNSPLHF
.	TRBV11-2	TRBJ2-7	.	TGTGCCAGCAGCCTTACGGGTGTTTCTTCCTACGAGCAGTACTTC	CASSLTGVSSYEQYF
.	TRBV18	TRBJ2-5	TRBD1	TGTGCCAGCTCACCGACGGGACAGCAAGAGACCCAGTACTTC	CASSPTGQQETQYF
.	TRBV7-2	TRBJ2-2	TRBD1	TGTGCCAGCAGCCCTAGGACAGGGCTTTCCACCGGGGAGCTGTTTTTT	CASSPRTGLSTGELFF
.	TRBV4-3	TRBJ2-1	TRBD1	TGCGCCAGCAGCCAAAGTACAGGGGCCAACAATGAGCAGTTCTTC	CASSQSTGANNEQFF
.	TRBV29-1	TRBJ1-3	.	TGCAGCGCCCAGGCAGGGATTGGAAACACCATATATTTT	CSAQAGIGNTIYF
.	TRBV27	TRBJ1-4	.	TGTGCCAGCATCTTCTCGACGGGGCAGGGACTCTTTAATGAAAAACTGTTTTTT	CASIFSTGQGLFNEKLFF
.	TRBV3-1/TRBV3-2	TRBJ2-7	TRBD2	TGTGCCAGCAGCTGGACTAGCGATAGCTACGAGCAGTACTTC	CASSWTSDSYEQYF
.	TRBV6-5	TRBJ1-2	.	TGTGCCAGCAGCCCGTGGCTGGATGGCTACACCTTC	CASSPWLDGYTF
once	TRBV2	TRBJ1-5	TRBD1	TGTGCCAGCAGTGAGGGGGGACAGGGTAAGGTTCAGCCCCAGCATTTT	CASSEGGQGKVQPQHF
once	TRBV6-5	TRBJ1-5	.	TGTGCCAGCAATTTTATCCTTGGCAATCAGCCCCAGCATTTT	CASNFILGNQPQHF
.	TRBV9	TRBJ2-7	TRBD2	TGTGCCAGCAGCCCCGGACTAGCGGGAGGAGGGAGTGAGCAGTACTTC	CASSPGLAGGGSEQYF
.	TRBV27	TRBJ1-3	.	TGTGCCAGCAGTTCCTCGCCTGGGGGGAGCCTAAGCTCTGGAAACACCATATATTTT	CASSSSPGGSLSSGNTIYF
.	TRBV29-1	TRBJ2-5	.	TGCAGCGTACAGCCTCAAGAGACCCAGTACTTC	CSVQPQETQYF
.	TRBV27	TRBJ2-7	.	TGTGCCAGCAGTTTTGGCAGTCCCTACGAGCAGTACTTC	CASSFGSPYEQYF
.	TRBV28	TRBJ1-5	.	TGTGCCAGCAGGTATTATAGCAATCAGCCCCAGCATTTT	CASRYYSNQPQHF
.	TRBV16	TRBJ2-6	.	TGTGCCAGCAGCCAATCCGTCTCTGGGGCCAACGTCCTGACTTTC	CASSQSVSGANVLTF